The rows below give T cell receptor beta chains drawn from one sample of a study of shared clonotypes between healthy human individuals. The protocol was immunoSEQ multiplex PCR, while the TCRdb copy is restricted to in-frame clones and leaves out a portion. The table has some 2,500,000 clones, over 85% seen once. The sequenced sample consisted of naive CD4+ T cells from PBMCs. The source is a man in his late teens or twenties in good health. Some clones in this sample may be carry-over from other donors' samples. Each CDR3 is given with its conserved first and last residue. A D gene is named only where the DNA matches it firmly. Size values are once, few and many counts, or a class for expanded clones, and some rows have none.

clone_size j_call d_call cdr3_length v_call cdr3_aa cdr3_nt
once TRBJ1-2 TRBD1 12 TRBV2 CASRGTGPGYTF TGTGCCAGCAGAGGGACAGGGCCCGGCTACACCTTC
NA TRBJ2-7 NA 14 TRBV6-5 CASSYNRALGEQYF TGTGCCAGCAGTTACAACAGGGCACTGGGCGAGCAGTACTTC
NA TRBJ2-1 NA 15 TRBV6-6 CASSYLSPTHNEQFF TGTGCCAGCAGTTACTTGAGCCCAACCCACAATGAGCAGTTCTTC
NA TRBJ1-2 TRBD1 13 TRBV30 CAWSLDRVYGYTF TGTGCCTGGAGTCTAGACAGGGTCTATGGCTACACCTTC
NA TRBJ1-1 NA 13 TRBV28 CASSSSPNTEAFF TGTGCCAGCAGTTCCAGCCCTAACACTGAAGCTTTCTTT
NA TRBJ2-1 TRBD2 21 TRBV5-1 CASSGLAGGPVSFPSYNEQFF TGCGCCAGCAGCGGACTAGCGGGAGGCCCGGTCTCTTTCCCTTCCTACAATGAGCAGTTCTTC
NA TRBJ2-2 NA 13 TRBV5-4 CASSLGNTGELFF TGTGCCAGCAGCCTAGGGAACACCGGGGAGCTGTTTTTT
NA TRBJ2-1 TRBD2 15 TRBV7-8 CASSLGLAAYNEQFF TGTGCCAGCAGCTTAGGTCTAGCGGCCTACAATGAGCAGTTCTTC
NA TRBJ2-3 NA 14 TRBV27 CASTTGSSTDTQYF TGTGCCAGCACTACAGGGTCTAGCACAGATACGCAGTATTTT
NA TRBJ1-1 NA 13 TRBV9 CASSVLDRTEAFF TGTGCCAGCAGCGTACTGGATCGGACTGAAGCTTTCTTT
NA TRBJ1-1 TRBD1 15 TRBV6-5 CASSYRTGEGTEAFF TGTGCCAGCAGTTACAGGACAGGGGAAGGTACTGAAGCTTTCTTT
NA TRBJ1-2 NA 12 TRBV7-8 CASSPGGQYYTF TGTGCCAGCAGCCCCGGTGGGCAGTACTACACCTTC
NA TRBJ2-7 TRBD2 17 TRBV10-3 CAISDRTSGSHSYEQYF TGTGCCATCAGTGACCGGACTAGCGGGAGTCATAGCTACGAGCAGTACTTC
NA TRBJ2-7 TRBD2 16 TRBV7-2 CASSLVSTSGSYEQYF TGTGCCAGCAGCTTAGTCTCGACTAGCGGGAGTTACGAGCAGTACTTC
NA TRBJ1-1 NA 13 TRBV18 CASSPAMNTEAFF TGTGCCAGCTCACCAGCGATGAACACTGAAGCTTTCTTT
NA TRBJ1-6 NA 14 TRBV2 CASSVTGYNSPLHF TGTGCCAGCAGTGTAACAGGGTATAATTCACCCCTCCACTTT
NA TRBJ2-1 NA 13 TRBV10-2 CASSERTLTEQFF TGCGCCAGCAGTGAGAGGACCCTGACTGAGCAGTTCTTC
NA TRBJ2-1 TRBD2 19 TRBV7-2 CASSPQGLAGGKGYNEQFF TGTGCCAGCAGCCCTCAAGGGCTAGCGGGAGGGAAGGGGTACAATGAGCAGTTCTTC
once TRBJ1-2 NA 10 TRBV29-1 CSVNLYGYTF TGCAGCGTGAATCTCTATGGCTACACCTTC
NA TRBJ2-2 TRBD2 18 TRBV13 CASTPGLAGAWGTGELFF TGTGCCAGCACCCCGGGACTAGCGGGGGCCTGGGGCACCGGGGAGCTGTTTTTT
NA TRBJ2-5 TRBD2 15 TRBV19 CASSSGSGLRETQYF TGTGCCAGTTCTAGCGGGAGTGGGTTACGGGAGACCCAGTACTTC
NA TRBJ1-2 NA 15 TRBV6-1 CASSGWGVPNYGYTF TGTGCCAGCAGTGGGTGGGGAGTTCCTAACTATGGCTACACCTTC
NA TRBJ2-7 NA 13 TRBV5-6 CASSLDSPYEQYF TGTGCCAGCAGCTTGGACAGTCCCTACGAGCAGTACTTC
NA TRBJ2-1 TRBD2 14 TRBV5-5 CASSFLAGVREQFF TGTGCCAGCAGCTTCCTAGCGGGAGTGCGTGAGCAGTTCTTC
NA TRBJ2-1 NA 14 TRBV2 CASSPSEANNEQFF TGTGCCAGCAGCCCTAGCGAGGCAAACAATGAGCAGTTCTTC
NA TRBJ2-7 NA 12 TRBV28 CASSERAYEQYF TGTGCCAGCAGCGAAAGGGCCTACGAGCAGTACTTC
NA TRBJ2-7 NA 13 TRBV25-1 CASGGESHYEQYF TGTGCCAGCGGAGGGGAGTCCCACTACGAGCAGTACTTC
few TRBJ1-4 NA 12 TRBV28 CASSSEGRKLFF TGTGCCAGCAGTTCTGAAGGTCGAAAACTGTTTTTT
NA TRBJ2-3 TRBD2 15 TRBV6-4 CASSDRLAGVDTQYF TGTGCCAGCAGTGACAGGCTAGCGGGAGTAGATACGCAGTATTTT
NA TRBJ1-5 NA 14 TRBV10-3 CAISGGLSNQPQHF TGTGCCATCAGTGGTGGGCTTAGCAATCAGCCCCAGCATTTT
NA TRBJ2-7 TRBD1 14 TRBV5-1 CASSPRDRGYEQYF TGCGCCAGCAGTCCGCGGGACAGGGGCTACGAGCAGTACTTC
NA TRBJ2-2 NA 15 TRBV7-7 CASSFDADNTGELFF TGTGCCAGCAGCTTTGACGCCGACAACACCGGGGAGCTGTTTTTT
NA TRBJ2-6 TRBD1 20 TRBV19 CASSLGQLPRVNSGANVLTF TGTGCCAGTAGTTTGGGACAGCTTCCTAGGGTGAACTCTGGGGCCAACGTCCTGACTTTC
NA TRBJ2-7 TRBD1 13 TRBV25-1 CASRQGARHEQYF TGTGCCAGCAGGCAGGGGGCTCGCCACGAGCAGTACTTC
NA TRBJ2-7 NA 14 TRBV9 CASSVGNRAYEQYF TGTGCCAGCAGCGTAGGGAATAGGGCCTACGAGCAGTACTTC
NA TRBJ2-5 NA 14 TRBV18 CASSYTGLQETQYF TGTGCCAGCTCATACACGGGACTTCAAGAGACCCAGTACTTC
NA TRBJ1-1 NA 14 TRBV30 CAWSEGGEITEAFF TGTGCCTGGAGTGAAGGGGGGGAGATCACTGAAGCTTTCTTT
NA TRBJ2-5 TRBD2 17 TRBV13 CASSPRTSGRIVETQYF TGTGCCAGCAGCCCTCGGACTAGCGGGAGGATTGTAGAGACCCAGTACTTC
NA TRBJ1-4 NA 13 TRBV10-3 CATSLLTLGELFF TGTGCCACATCCCTCCTTACGCTTGGGGAACTGTTTTTT
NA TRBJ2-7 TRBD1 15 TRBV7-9 CASSLLGQGSYEQYF TGTGCCAGCAGCTTATTGGGACAGGGATCCTACGAGCAGTACTTC
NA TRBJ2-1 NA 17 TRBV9 CASSVDGRSGSYNEQFF TGTGCCAGCAGCGTAGATGGTCGGTCCGGGTCCTACAATGAGCAGTTCTTC
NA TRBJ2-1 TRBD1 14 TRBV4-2 CASSQGQGAWEQFF TGTGCCAGCAGCCAGGGACAGGGGGCCTGGGAGCAGTTCTTC
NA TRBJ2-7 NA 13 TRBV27 CVTRAAGAYEQYF TGTGTCACTAGGGCGGCGGGTGCCTACGAGCAGTACTTC
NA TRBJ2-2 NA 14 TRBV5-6 CASSTTGLTGELFF TGTGCCAGCAGCACGACGGGCCTCACCGGGGAGCTGTTTTTT
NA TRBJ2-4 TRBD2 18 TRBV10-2 CASSDTGGGRALRNIQYF TGCGCCAGCAGTGATACGGGAGGCGGGAGGGCCTTGAGAAACATTCAGTACTTC
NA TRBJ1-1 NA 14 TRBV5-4 CASSQQRLNTEAFF TGTGCCAGCAGCCAACAGAGATTGAACACTGAAGCTTTCTTT
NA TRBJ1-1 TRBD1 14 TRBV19 CASITTGVITEAFF TGTGCCAGTATCACGACAGGGGTAATAACTGAAGCTTTCTTT
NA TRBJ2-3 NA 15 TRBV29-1 CSAYPGRLRGDTQYF TGCAGCGCATATCCGGGACGTCTCAGAGGGGATACGCAGTATTTT
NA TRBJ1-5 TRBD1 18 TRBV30 CAWSGQGPSPWSAQPQHF TGTGCCTGGAGTGGACAGGGGCCCTCCCCTTGGTCGGCTCAGCCCCAGCATTTT
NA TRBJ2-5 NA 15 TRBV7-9 CASSAQGGRQETQYF TGTGCCAGCAGCGCCCAAGGGGGGCGCCAAGAGACCCAGTACTTC
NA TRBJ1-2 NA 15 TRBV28 CASSQNQGGVYGYTF TGTGCCAGCAGTCAAAATCAGGGAGGGGTCTATGGCTACACCTTC
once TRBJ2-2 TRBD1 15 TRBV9 CASTRQGRNTGELFF TGTGCCAGCACGCGACAGGGCCGGAACACCGGGGAGCTGTTTTTT
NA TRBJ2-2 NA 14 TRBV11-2 CASSNTLRGGELFF TGTGCCAGCAGTAACACTCTCAGGGGCGGGGAGCTGTTTTTT
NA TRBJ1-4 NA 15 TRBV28 CASSLKRQYNEKLFF TGTGCCAGCAGTTTAAAGCGACAGTATAATGAAAAACTGTTTTTT
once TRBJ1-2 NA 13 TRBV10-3 CAIRLAAESGYTF TGTGCCATCAGGCTGGCGGCAGAGAGTGGCTACACCTTC